Presented here are 5 T cell receptor beta chains from one specimen sequenced in a study of blood T cell repertoires in COVID-19. Sequenced by immunoSEQ multiplex PCR; TCRdb stores in-frame clones only, minus some. The sample has over 350,000 clones; 86% are singletons. Sequencing was done on a sample of peripheral blood. These receptor sequences come from a woman in her 30s with active or convalescent COVID-19.

The chain couples TRBV9 to TRBJ2-2; maybe TRBD1 (7 bases). Germline V gives CDR1 SGDLS, CDR2 YYNGEE. The CDR3 is 15 residues long. With 0 bases removed from V and 6 bases from J, the gap between germline ends came to 12 bases. CDR3: CASSVGPGGSGELFF. The CDR3, as DNA: TGTGCCAGCAGCGTAGGGCCAGGGGGGTCCGGGGAGCTGTTTTTT.

The chain joins TRBV2 to TRBJ2-1; 9 nucleotides line up with TRBD1. Germline V gives CDR1 SNHLY, CDR2 FYNNEI. V was clipped by 5 bases and J by 7 bases; unmatched bases: 6. The CDR3 loop spans 14 amino acids. The CDR3 DNA sequence: TGTGCCAGCAGTCCCAGACAGGGGGGGAATGAGCAGTTCTTC. This sequence encodes CASSPRQGGNEQFF. The whole variable domain, remainder taken from reference TRBV2 and TRBJ2-1, is EPEVTQTPSHQVTQMGQEVILRCVPISNHLYFYWYRQILGQKVEFLVSFYNNEISEKSEIFDDQFSVERPDGSNFTLKIRSTKLEDSAMYFCASSPRQGGNEQFFGPGTRLTVL.

The chain carries TRBV6-4 and TRBJ1-2; 8 nucleotides align to TRBD1. Germline CDR1 MRHNA, CDR2 SNTAGT. V was pared by 5 bases and J by 4 bases, with 12 bases of the junction left unmatched. The CDR3 extends over 16 amino acids. CDR3 region: CASSSQGEWIFYGYTF. The CDR3, as DNA: TGTGCCAGCAGTTCACAGGGGGAGTGGATTTTCTATGGCTACACCTTC.

The chain carries TRBV5-1 and TRBJ2-1; TRBD2 aligns across 12 bases. The CDR3 is 19 residues long. The V gene's germline CDR1 is SGHRS and CDR2 YFSETQ. Losses at the gene ends were 2 bases for V and 9 bases for J; bases not matched to a gene: 18. The DNA of the CDR3 is TGCGCCAGCAGCTTTTTTTTTAGGGGGCCTAGCGGGAGGGATGGTGAGCAGTTCTTC. Amino acid sequence: CASSFFFRGPSGRDGEQFF.

Note on this clone: The sample contains more than one DNA sequence encoding this CDR3. The rearrangement joins TRBV2 to TRBJ1-2, with 7 positions matching TRBD1. The CDR3 spans 12 residues. Losses at the gene ends were 8 bases for V and 4 bases for J; bases not matched to a gene: 4. The germline V gene has CDR1 SNHLY and CDR2 FYNNEI. The CDR3 sequence is CASSGDSYGYTF. As DNA, the CDR3 is TGTGCCAGCTCAGGGGACAGCTATGGCTACACCTTC.